The present T cell receptor beta chain was sequenced within a study of blood T cell repertoires in COVID-19. The germline CDR1 and CDR2 sequences are SQVTM and ANQGSEA. The CDR3 has 12 residues. Trimming pared 6 bases from V and 0 bases from J, leaving 6 bases between. Only in-frame clones appear in the TCRdb table, and some are missing; sequencing was by immunoSEQ multiplex PCR. The data hold some 200,000 clones, with roughly 84% observed a single time. The sample consisted of PBMCs or T cells enriched from blood (not recorded which). This clonotype was obtained from a young man in a cohort exposed to, infected with or recovered from COVID-19 (not recorded which). The J gene is TRBJ1-3, the V gene TRBV29-1; D is ambiguous. The CDR3 coding sequence is TGCAGCGTCCTAGGCTCTGGAAACACCATATATTTT. Its translation is CSVLGSGNTIYF.